Here is one T cell receptor (beta chain) with its context. An end of the junction does not agree with germline; a read error may underlie this. The record originates from a study of tumor and adjacent non-tumor tissue in lung cancer. The template was RNA from unsorted bulk tissue. A modified ARM-PCR protocol with three rounds of nested PCR amplified TCRbeta. Using its own MiXCR run on the multiplex PCR reads, TCRdb lists one record per CDR3 protein. The table has roughly 70,000 distinct CDR3 sequences, roughly 73% seen once. Germline V gives CDR1 SGHKS, CDR2 YYEKEE (reference sequence). The CDR3 is 17 amino acids.

Sample: lung tumor tissue. This receptor was taken from a man between 60 and 75 years old with non-small cell lung cancer. V and J are TRBV5-5 and TRBJ2-7, with D perhaps TRBD2 (5 bases). CDR3 in DNA: TGTACCAGCAGCTGCCCAGAGGGTGACCTTATGATGCACGAGCAGTACTTC. Translating gives CTSSCPEGDLMMHEQYF.